This T cell receptor (beta chain) was captured by sequencing in a study of T cell responses to AZD1222 COVID-19 vaccine. TCRdb keeps only in-frame clones here, not all; method: immunoSEQ multiplex PCR. The data contain about 110,000 clones, around 90% of them seen just once; the ten biggest clones take up around 10%. Of note for this clone: Its antigen is not identified.

The length of the CDR3 is 13 residues. Trimming left V 4 bases short and J 9 bases short, with 10 bases between. Germline-derived CDR1 and CDR2 are LGHNA and YSLEER. Study-level findings and limits: Of the AZD1222 recipients, only five to seven were seropositive at baseline. A mostly white British donor set with more females was recruited, and clonal diversity was possibly underestimated. Vaccine-related CD4 TCRs covered spike, predominating at 160-218 and 743-854.

The genes are TRBV4-3 and TRBJ1-6; D uncertain. The specimen comprised peripheral blood, sampled on day 0 of AZD1222 vaccination. This TCR derives from an adult in good health. CDR3 nucleotide sequence: TGCGCCAGCAGCCCGCGAATTTCTTCACCCCTCCACTTT. Its protein is CASSPRISSPLHF.